This T cell receptor (beta chain) was sequenced in a study of blood T cell repertoires in COVID-19. Background on the study: The United States, Italy and Spain provided the acute and convalescent COVID-19 samples.

The CDR3 totals 14 residues. Germline V gene lookup returns CDR1 SGHVS and CDR2 FNYEAQ. Trimming cost V 7 bases and J 2 bases; bases outside gene matches: 4. As handled by the study authors: Reference gene primer amplification gave estimated nucleated cell counts. TCRdb's copy holds only in-frame clones and misses some; the assay was immunoSEQ multiplex PCR. Clone size and the V and J calls come from that table; the DNA yielded D and trimming. The sample lists some 150,000 clones, around 83% seen once, with about 7% in the top ten. The chain is built from TRBV7-6 and TRBJ2-1, with 8 bases matching TRBD2. This sequence was found in a woman in her 50s in a cohort sampled during active or convalescent COVID-19. Sequencing was performed on peripheral blood. CDR3 sequence reads: CASTAGGTYNEQFF. The CDR3 bases are TGTGCCAGCACCGCGGGGGGAACCTACAATGAGCAGTTCTTC.